Each of the 22 T cell receptor beta chains below was sequenced from the same sample in a study of shared clonotypes between healthy human individuals. Clones were read by immunoSEQ multiplex PCR, and TCRdb kept only the in-frame ones, dropping some. The sample gives about 2 million clones, about 95% of which show up once; around 1.1% is in the top ten. Naive CD8 cells, CD45RO-negative and positively selected for CCR7, excluded terminally differentiated effector memory CD45RA+ cells. The specimen sequenced was naive CD8+ T cells sorted from blood. Every receptor here comes from a man aged 18 to 35 in good health.

CDR3 DNA: TGTGCCAGCAGCGCGAGCGGGACTCGTTCAGATACGCAGTATTTT. It translates to CASSASGTRSDTQYF. The chain employs TRBV7-9 and TRBJ2-3; 7 bases agree with TRBD2. Germline V gene sequence: CDR1 SEHNR, CDR2 FQNEAQ (reference sequence). The CDR3 covers 15 residues. The J segment lost 4 bases and the V segment lost 5 bases, leaving 9 bases of the junction unmatched.

The gene calls are TRBV7-8 and TRBJ2-2, with D uncertain. V lost 4 bases, J lost 2 bases, and 5 bases lay in between. Germline values: CDR1 SGHVS, CDR2 FQNEAQ. The CDR3 contains 13 residues. In DNA, the CDR3 is TGTGCCAGCAGCTGGAGTAACACCGGGGAGCTGTTTTTT. Its translation is CASSWSNTGELFF.

The CDR3 reads CASRLAGQACSNQPQHF. CDR3 coding DNA: TGTGCAAGTCGCTTAGCGGGACAGGCTTGCAGCAATCAGCCCCAGCATTTT. The V gene is TRBV12-2, the J gene TRBJ1-5; TRBD1 is the table's D call, not checked against the DNA. TRBV12-2 is a pseudogene. This CDR3 spans 17 amino acids.

The genes are TRBV6-5 and TRBJ2-2; D is unresolved. CDR1 MNHEY and CDR2 SVGAGI come from the germline V gene. This CDR3 contains 14 residues. Trimming shortened V by 2 bases and J by 4 bases, and 8 bases separated the two germline ends. CDR3 DNA: TGTGCCAGCAGTTACCGTAGCTTCACCGGGGAGCTGTTTTTT. Protein sequence: CASSYRSFTGELFF.

In this sample, this clone turned up once. The chain links TRBV10-3 to TRBJ1-1, with TRBD1 identical over 7 bases. CDR1 and CDR2 (germline): ENHRY, SYGVKD. Trimming took 2 bases from V and 0 from J; bases not matched to a gene: 12. CDR3 length: 18 residues. This CDR3 reads CAISEAGQVGVMNTEAFF. CDR3 coding DNA: TGTGCCATCAGTGAGGCCGGACAGGTCGGAGTCATGAACACTGAAGCTTTCTTT.

This chain's CDR3 is CASRGTHYNEQFF. As DNA, the CDR3 is TGTGCCAGTCGCGGGACTCACTACAATGAGCAGTTCTTC. This rearrangement joins TRBV19 to TRBJ2-1; D perhaps matches TRBD2 (6 bases). Germline-derived CDR1 and CDR2 are LNHDA and SQIVND (reference sequence). Trimming cost V 8 bases and J 3 bases, with 11 bases left between them. The CDR3 runs to 13 residues.

The genes are TRBV28 and TRBJ2-7; D perhaps matches TRBD1 (6 bases). With 6 bases removed from V and 0 bases from J, the gap between germline ends came to 27 bases. This CDR3 comprises 19 residues. In germline, CDR1 is MDHEN, CDR2 SYDVKM. The CDR3 DNA reads as TGTGCCAGCAGCTCCCCCGGGATTCCAGACCAGGGGAGCTCCTACGAGCAGTACTTC. It translates to CASSSPGIPDQGSSYEQYF. Full variable domain (remainder filled in from reference TRBV28 and TRBJ2-7): DVKVTQSSRYLVKRTGEKVFLECVQDMDHENMFWYRQDPGLGLRLIYFSYDVKMKEKGDIPEGYSVSREKKERFSLILESASTNQTSMYLCASSSPGIPDQGSSYEQYFGPGTRLTVT.

The chain is built from TRBV5-4 and TRBJ2-3; no reliable D call. The germline V gene encodes CDR1 SGHNT and CDR2 YYREEE (reference sequence). The CDR3 has 11 residues. Trimming removed 3 bases at V and 4 bases at J, with 3 bases between. Written as DNA, the CDR3 is TGTGCCAGCAGCTCCCCAGATACGCAGTATTTT. Amino acid sequence: CASSSPDTQYF.

The genes are TRBV5-4 and TRBJ2-1; a possible D gene is TRBD2 (5 bases). This CDR3 has 14 residues. Germline V gives CDR1 SGHNT, CDR2 YYREEE (reference sequence). V was trimmed by 5 bases and J by 8 bases, leaving 17 bases between them. The CDR3 DNA sequence: TGTGCCAGCAGTTTAAGGACTCCAGGAGATGAGCAGTTCTTC. Its protein is CASSLRTPGDEQFF.

CDR3 nucleotide sequence: TGTGCCAGCAGCACGGGGTCGGACGAGCAGTACTTC. Translated, it gives CASSTGSDEQYF. V gene TRBV6-1 combines with J gene TRBJ2-7, with D possibly matching TRBD2 (5 bases). The CDR3 sequence is 12 residues long. V lost 6 bases and J 5 bases, leaving 11 bases between the germline ends. The germline gives CDR1 MNHNS, CDR2 SASEGT.

CDR3 loop: CASSEGLTYEQYF. CDR3 nucleotide sequence: TGTGCCAGCAGCGAGGGACTTACCTACGAGCAGTACTTC. The chain links TRBV21-1 to TRBJ2-7; the table's D call of TRBD2 was not tested on the DNA. TRBV21-1 is a pseudogene. The CDR3 runs 13 residues.

The gene calls are TRBV19 and TRBJ1-2, with D perhaps TRBD1 (5 bases). The CDR3 consists of 12 residues. Trimming removed 5 bases at V and 9 bases at J, with 13 bases between. In germline, CDR1 is LNHDA, CDR2 SQIVND (reference sequence). The CDR3 protein is CASSGFEGRYTF. The CDR3, as DNA: TGTGCCAGTAGTGGGTTTGAGGGGCGCTACACCTTC.

The rearrangement links TRBV28 to TRBJ1-1; 10 nucleotides align to TRBD1. Looked up from germline, CDR1 is MDHEN and CDR2 is SYDVKM. The V gene end was trimmed by 8 bases and the J gene end by 0 bases; junction bases not matched to a gene: 0. CDR3 length: 13 residues. The DNA for the CDR3 is TGTGCCAGCGACAGGGGGCTGAACACTGAAGCTTTCTTT. Encoded protein: CASDRGLNTEAFF. The full variable domain, in which reference TRBV28 and TRBJ1-1 provide the parts outside the CDR3, is DVKVTQSSRYLVKRTGEKVFLECVQDMDHENMFWYRQDPGLGLRLIYFSYDVKMKEKGDIPEGYSVSREKKERFSLILESASTNQTSMYLCASDRGLNTEAFFGQGTRLTVV.

The chain joins TRBV27 to TRBJ2-2; 10 bases fit TRBD1. J gave up 4 bases and V 6 bases, and 8 bases lay outside the gene matches. Germline lookup yields CDR1 MNHEY and CDR2 SMNVEV (reference sequence). The CDR3 consists of 16 residues. CDR3 in amino acids: CASSSRDRGLTGELFF. CDR3 DNA sequence: TGTGCCAGCAGCTCCCGGGACAGGGGACTCACCGGGGAGCTGTTTTTT.

This clone was detected once. The sample has other DNA sequences that encode this CDR3 too. This chain connects TRBV6-5 to TRBJ2-7; D is perhaps TRBD1 or TRBD2 (6 bases each). The ends were cut back, 2 bases at V and 1 base at J, with 9 bases in the middle. The CDR3 sequence is 14 residues long. The germline gives CDR1 MNHEY, CDR2 SVGAGI. The CDR3 nucleotides are TGTGCCAGCAGTTACGGGGGGCAATCCTACGAGCAGTACTTC. Amino acids: CASSYGGQSYEQYF.

On this clone: Other DNA sequences of this sample code for an identical CDR3. The V and J genes are TRBV5-1 and TRBJ1-1; a possible D gene is TRBD1 (5 bases). V was trimmed by 2 bases and J by 3 bases, leaving 8 bases between them. CDR3 size: 13 residues. The V gene's germline CDR1 is SGHRS and CDR2 YFSETQ. The DNA of the CDR3 is TGCGCCAGCAGCTTAGCGGGGGACACTGAAGCTTTCTTT. This translates into CASSLAGDTEAFF.

The rearrangement links TRBV27 to TRBJ2-7, with a weak D call TRBD2 (6 bases). With 3 bases removed from V and 5 bases from J, the gap between germline ends came to 11 bases. The CDR3 contains 13 residues. In germline, CDR1 is MNHEY, CDR2 SMNVEV (reference sequence). The CDR3 loop is CASSFGGPNEQYF. The CDR3 nucleotides are TGTGCCAGCAGTTTCGGGGGTCCTAACGAGCAGTACTTC.

The chain carries TRBV6-5 and TRBJ1-2; D is uncertain. The germline V and J ends were trimmed by 6 bases and 2 bases, with 7 bases remaining between them. The V gene's germline CDR1 is MNHEY and CDR2 SVGAGI. This CDR3 is built from 12 residues. Here the CDR3 DNA reads TGTGCCAGCAGGGGTGAAAACTATGGCTACACCTTC. It specifies CASRGENYGYTF.

This chain uses TRBV5-1 with TRBJ1-2, with TRBD1 as a possible D gene (5 bases). Germline CDR1 reads SGHRS; CDR2 reads YFSETQ. Trimming left V 0 bases short and J 3 bases short, with 15 bases between. CDR3 length equals 16 residues. CDR3: CASSLDRQGVDYGYTF. CDR3 sequence (DNA): TGCGCCAGCAGCTTGGACAGGCAGGGTGTAGACTATGGCTACACCTTC.

This chain connects TRBV9 to TRBJ1-3, with D unresolved. Germline-derived CDR1 and CDR2 are SGDLS and YYNGEE. The V gene lost 0 bases and the J gene lost 8 bases, with 9 bases spanning the gap. There are 13 residues in the CDR3. The DNA of the CDR3 is TGTGCCAGCAGCGTAGACGACCCGGACACCATATATTTT. Translation: CASSVDDPDTIYF.

This chain connects TRBV7-9 to TRBJ2-5, with 12 bases matching TRBD2. V lost 5 bases to trimming and J lost 1 base; unmatched junction nucleotides: 8. Germline loops: CDR1 SEHNR, CDR2 FQNEAQ (reference sequence). The length of the CDR3 is 17 residues. The CDR3 DNA reads as TGTGCCAGCAGCCCCTGGCGGGGACTAGCGGGCCAAGAGACCCAGTACTTC. This encodes CASSPWRGLAGQETQYF.

The chain employs TRBV4-1 and TRBJ2-7; possible D gene TRBD2, 5 bases. Germline V CDR1 and CDR2: MGHRA, YSYEKL. Trimming took off 0 bases at V and 4 bases at J, with 16 bases between the two ends. The CDR3 sequence is 16 residues long. The CDR3 DNA reads TGCGCCAGCAGCCAAGAGGAGCACCCGACTACATACGAGCAGTACTTC. As protein: CASSQEEHPTTYEQYF.